This T cell receptor beta chain derives from a study of human T cells and chemical hapten exposure. Across the whole study: Small differences in pooled library volume mainly drove the variation in TCR yields per sample.

The V end was cut by 2 bases, the J end by 4 bases, with 14 bases between. The CDR3 runs 16 residues. Germline V gives CDR1 KGHDR, CDR2 SFDVKD. Study-level points and caveats: Relative to controls, expanded TCRs formed significantly more large CDR3 similarity clusters.

The time point: patch test 3, about 24 weeks after DPC sensitization. The treatment is: therapeutic diphenylcyclopropenone sensitization with weekly scalp DPC. TCRdb re-analysed the RACE reads in MiXCR, keeping a single row per CDR3 protein. The sample contains some 180,000 distinct CDR3 sequences, more than 20% of which appear only once. This clonotype was detected only a few times. What it recognizes is unknown. This clonotype originated in a woman aged 40 to 49 with alopecia areata. Some clones in this sample may be carry-over from other donors' samples. The chain uses TRBV24-1 and TRBJ2-1, with TRBD2 as a possible D gene (6 bases). The input for sequencing was whole blood, taken in connection with sensitization to the hapten diphenylcyclopropenone (DPC). Here the CDR3 DNA reads TGTGCCACCAGTGATTATGGTAGCGGAAAATACAATGAGCAGTTCTTC. The encoded protein is CATSDYGSGKYNEQFF.